The source of this TCR beta chain is a study of cytomegalovirus exposure and HLA in healthy donors. Study-level findings and limits: Researchers counted 180 or so TCR beta chains as cytomegalovirus-associated. A later examination showed that TCR association rates differed by HLA locus, with DRB1 most and HLA-C fewest. High sensitivity and specificity were reportedly achieved when the classifier diagnosed cytomegalovirus status. Analysis performed later found around 15,000 TCR beta sequences associated with HLA alleles at 0.05 false discovery rate.

This clone occurred a few times. Its antigen is unknown. With 60 Vbeta and 13 Jbeta primers, the PCR was carried out. Data came from immunoSEQ multiplex PCR; TCRdb stores just in-frame clones and leaves some out. Of fewer than 200,000 clones listed, approximately 80% were seen once; the top ten hold just over 4.5%. Germline CDR1 reads SGDLS; CDR2 reads YYNGEE. The CDR3 extends over 14 amino acids. The germline V and J ends were trimmed by 2 bases and 7 bases, with 10 bases remaining between them. This receptor was obtained from a woman in her fifties or sixties in good health and CMV-seropositive. Sequencing used PBMCs. The gene calls are TRBV9 and TRBJ1-6; D not resolved. CDR3 sequence: CASSVSGLNSPLHF. In DNA form, the CDR3 reads TGTGCCAGCAGCGTGTCGGGTCTGAATTCACCCCTCCACTTT.